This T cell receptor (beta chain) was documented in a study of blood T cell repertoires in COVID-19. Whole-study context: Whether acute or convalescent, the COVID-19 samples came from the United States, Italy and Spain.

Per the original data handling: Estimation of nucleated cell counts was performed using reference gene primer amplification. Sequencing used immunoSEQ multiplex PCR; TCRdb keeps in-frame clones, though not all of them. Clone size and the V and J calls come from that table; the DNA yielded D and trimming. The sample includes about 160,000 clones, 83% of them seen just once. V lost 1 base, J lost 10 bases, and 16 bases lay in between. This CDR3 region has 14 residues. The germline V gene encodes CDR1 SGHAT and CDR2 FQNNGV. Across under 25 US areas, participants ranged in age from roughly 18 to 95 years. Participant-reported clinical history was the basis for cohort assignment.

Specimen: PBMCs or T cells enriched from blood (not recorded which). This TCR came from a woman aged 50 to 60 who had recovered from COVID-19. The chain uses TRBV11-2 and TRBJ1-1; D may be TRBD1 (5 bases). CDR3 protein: CASSLGGRAGAAFF. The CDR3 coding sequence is TGTGCCAGCAGCTTAGGGGGGAGGGCCGGAGCAGCTTTCTTT.